This T cell receptor beta chain was captured by sequencing in a study of technical replicates of blood from several donors. Sequencing was performed with immunoSEQ multiplex PCR; in TCRdb, only in-frame clones are kept and a portion is missing. The sample shows 70,000 or so clones, about 90% of them seen only once. Per the germline V gene, CDR1 is MGHRA and CDR2 is YSYEKL. The V and J ends lost 1 base and 2 bases respectively, with 9 bases between them. The CDR3 is made up of 14 amino acids. Source material: T cells isolated from PBMCs. The TCR was taken from a human donor in good health. The rearrangement joins TRBV4-1 to TRBJ2-7; D not certain. The CDR3 nucleotides read TGCGCCAGCAGCCAAGCACTGTTTACCTACGAGCAGTACTTC. This encodes CASSQALFTYEQYF.